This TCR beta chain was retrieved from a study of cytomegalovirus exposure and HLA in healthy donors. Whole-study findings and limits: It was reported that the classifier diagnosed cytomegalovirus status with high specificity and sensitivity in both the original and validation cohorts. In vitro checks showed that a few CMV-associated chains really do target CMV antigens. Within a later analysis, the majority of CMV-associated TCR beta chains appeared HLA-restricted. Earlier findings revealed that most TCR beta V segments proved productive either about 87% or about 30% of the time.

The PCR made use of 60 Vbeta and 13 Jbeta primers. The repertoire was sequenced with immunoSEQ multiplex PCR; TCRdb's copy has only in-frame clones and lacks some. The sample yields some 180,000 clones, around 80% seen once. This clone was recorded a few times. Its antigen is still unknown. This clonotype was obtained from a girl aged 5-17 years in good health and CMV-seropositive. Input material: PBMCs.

The CDR3 protein is CASSVRTGRTEAFF. CDR3 coding DNA: TGTGCCAGCAGCGTACGGACAGGGCGCACTGAAGCTTTCTTT. This chain connects TRBV7-6 to TRBJ1-1; 8 positions match TRBD1. Looked up from germline, CDR1 is SGHVS and CDR2 is FNYEAQ. The junction had 6 bases not matched to a gene; V was cut back by 5 bases and J by 4 bases. The CDR3 spans 14 residues.